This T cell receptor (beta chain) was retrieved from a study of blood T cell repertoires in COVID-19. For the study at large: In each case, the material was cDNA or gDNA derived from T cells, B-cell-depleted T cells, or PBMCs.

It was during active infection that Seattle patients were enrolled and then longitudinally followed. Per the study methods: The assay estimated nucleated cells by amplifying reference gene primers. The data were produced by immunoSEQ multiplex PCR, yet TCRdb's version contains in-frame clones alone and is incomplete. V and J calls plus clone size are reproduced from that table; the DNA served to infer D and trimming. The data show 200,000 to 250,000 clones, roughly 80% seen once. CDR3 size: 14 residues. Trimming left V 3 bases short and J 0 bases short, with 8 bases between. Germline V lookup: CDR1 KGHSH, CDR2 LQKENI.

Sequences were obtained from peripheral blood. This TCR was recovered from a woman aged 80 or over with COVID-19, enrolled during active disease. The chain recombines TRBV18 with TRBJ1-1; D is unclear. The CDR3 sequence is CASSPPSMNTEAFF. Here the CDR3 DNA reads TGTGCCAGCTCACCCCCATCCATGAACACTGAAGCTTTCTTT.